This T cell receptor (beta chain) was obtained from a study of CD8 T cells in ankylosing spondylitis. The sample holds many counts of this clonotype. The antigen is undetermined. It was by quantitative 5'-RACE with molecular barcodes that TCR beta libraries were made. TCRdb re-derived calls from the 5' RACE reads in MiXCR, one entry per CDR3 protein. The sample holds around 440,000 distinct CDR3 sequences, 17% seen once. Study-wide results and limits: Before this, some motif variants had been reported in reactive arthritis synovial fluid and blood. Apparently characteristic of ankylosing spondylitis blood was a TCR beta motif (fewer than 10 highly homologous variants). Disease-linked clones were reportedly significantly enriched in matched ankylosing spondylitis synovial fluid.

This CDR3 comprises 14 residues. Trimming took 5 bases from V and 5 from J; bases not matched to a gene: 4. The sequencing input was blood, either unsorted or a sorted T cell fraction (not recorded which). This chain connects TRBV12-3 or TRBV12-4 to TRBJ1-4; 8 bases are shared with TRBD1. This clonotype was obtained from a male donor with ankylosing spondylitis. Written as DNA, the CDR3 is TGTGCCAGCAGTACCCGGACAGGGAATGAAAAACTGTTTTTT. It yields the protein CASSTRTGNEKLFF.